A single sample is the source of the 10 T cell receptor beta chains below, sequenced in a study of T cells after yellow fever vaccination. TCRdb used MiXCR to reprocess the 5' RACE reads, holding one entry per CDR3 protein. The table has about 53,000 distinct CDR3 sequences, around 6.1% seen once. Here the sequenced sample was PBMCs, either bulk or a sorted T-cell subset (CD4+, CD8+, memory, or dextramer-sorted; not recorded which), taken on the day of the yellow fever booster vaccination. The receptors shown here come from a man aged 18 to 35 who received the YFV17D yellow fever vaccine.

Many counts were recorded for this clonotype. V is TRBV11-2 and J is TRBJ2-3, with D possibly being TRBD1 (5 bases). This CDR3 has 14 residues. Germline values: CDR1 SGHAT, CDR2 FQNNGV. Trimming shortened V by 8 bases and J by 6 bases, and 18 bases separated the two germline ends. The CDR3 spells CASRTPGRRDTQYF. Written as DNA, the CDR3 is TGTGCCAGCCGTACCCCAGGGCGTCGGGATACGCAGTATTTT.

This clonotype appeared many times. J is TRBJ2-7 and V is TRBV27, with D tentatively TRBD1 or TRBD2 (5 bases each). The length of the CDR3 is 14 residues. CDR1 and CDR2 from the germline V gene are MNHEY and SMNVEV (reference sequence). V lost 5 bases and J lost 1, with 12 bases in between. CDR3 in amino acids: CASSPMGRSYEQYV. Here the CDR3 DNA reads TGTGCCAGCAGTCCAATGGGACGGTCCTACGAGCAGTACGTC.

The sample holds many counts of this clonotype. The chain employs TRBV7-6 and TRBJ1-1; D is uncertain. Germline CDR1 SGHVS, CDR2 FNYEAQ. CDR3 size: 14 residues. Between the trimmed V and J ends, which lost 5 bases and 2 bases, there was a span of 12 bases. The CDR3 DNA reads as TGTGCCAGCAGCATTACCAGCGGAAACACTGAAGCTTTCTTT. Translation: CASSITSGNTEAFF.

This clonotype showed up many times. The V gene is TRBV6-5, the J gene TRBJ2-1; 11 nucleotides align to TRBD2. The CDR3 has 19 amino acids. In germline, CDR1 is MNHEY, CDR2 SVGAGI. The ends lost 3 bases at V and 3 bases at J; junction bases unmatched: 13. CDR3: CASSYRQPGLAVVYNEQFF. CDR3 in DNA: TGTGCCAGCAGTTATCGGCAGCCGGGACTAGCGGTCGTCTACAATGAGCAGTTCTTC.

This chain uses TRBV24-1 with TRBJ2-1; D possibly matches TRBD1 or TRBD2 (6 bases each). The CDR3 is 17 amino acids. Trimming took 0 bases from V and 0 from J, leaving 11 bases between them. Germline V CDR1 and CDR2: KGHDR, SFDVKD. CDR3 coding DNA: TGTGCCACCAGTGATTTGAGTGAGGGGGGCTCCTACAATGAGCAGTTCTTC. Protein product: CATSDLSEGGSYNEQFF.

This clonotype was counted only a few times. The CDR3 spells CASRHRQGVTGETQYF. The DNA of the CDR3 is TGTGCCAGCAGACATAGACAGGGAGTAACAGGAGAGACCCAGTACTTC. The V and J genes are TRBV7-2 and TRBJ2-5; 7 bases align to TRBD1. V shed 6 bases, J shed 4 bases, and the junction held 14 bases outside the gene matches. The CDR3 contains 16 residues. Per germline, CDR1 SGHTA and CDR2 FQGNSA.

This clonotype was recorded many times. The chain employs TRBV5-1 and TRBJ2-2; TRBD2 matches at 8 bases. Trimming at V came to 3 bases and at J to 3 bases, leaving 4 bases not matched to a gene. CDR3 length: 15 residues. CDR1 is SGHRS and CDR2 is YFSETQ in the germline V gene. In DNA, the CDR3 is TGCGCCAGCAGCTCGGGACTAGTTGACACCGGGGAGCTGTTTTTT. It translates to CASSSGLVDTGELFF.

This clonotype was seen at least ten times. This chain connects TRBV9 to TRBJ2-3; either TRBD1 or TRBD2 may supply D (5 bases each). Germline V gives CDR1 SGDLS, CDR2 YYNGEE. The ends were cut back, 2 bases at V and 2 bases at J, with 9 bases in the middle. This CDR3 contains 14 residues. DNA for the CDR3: TGTGCCAGCAGCGTCACCGGGGCCACAGATACGCAGTATTTT. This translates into CASSVTGATDTQYF.

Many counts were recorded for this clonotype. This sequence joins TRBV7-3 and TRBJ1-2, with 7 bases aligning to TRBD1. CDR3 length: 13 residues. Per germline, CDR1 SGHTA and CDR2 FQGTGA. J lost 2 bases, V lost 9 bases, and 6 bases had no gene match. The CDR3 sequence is CASALGQNYGYTF. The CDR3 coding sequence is TGTGCCAGTGCACTGGGACAGAACTATGGCTACACCTTC.

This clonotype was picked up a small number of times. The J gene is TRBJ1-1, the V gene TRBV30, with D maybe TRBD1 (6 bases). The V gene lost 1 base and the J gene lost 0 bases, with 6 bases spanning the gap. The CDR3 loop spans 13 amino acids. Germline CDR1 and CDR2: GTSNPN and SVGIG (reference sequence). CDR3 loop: CAWSGTVNTEAFF. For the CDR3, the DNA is TGTGCCTGGAGTGGGACAGTGAACACTGAAGCTTTCTTT.